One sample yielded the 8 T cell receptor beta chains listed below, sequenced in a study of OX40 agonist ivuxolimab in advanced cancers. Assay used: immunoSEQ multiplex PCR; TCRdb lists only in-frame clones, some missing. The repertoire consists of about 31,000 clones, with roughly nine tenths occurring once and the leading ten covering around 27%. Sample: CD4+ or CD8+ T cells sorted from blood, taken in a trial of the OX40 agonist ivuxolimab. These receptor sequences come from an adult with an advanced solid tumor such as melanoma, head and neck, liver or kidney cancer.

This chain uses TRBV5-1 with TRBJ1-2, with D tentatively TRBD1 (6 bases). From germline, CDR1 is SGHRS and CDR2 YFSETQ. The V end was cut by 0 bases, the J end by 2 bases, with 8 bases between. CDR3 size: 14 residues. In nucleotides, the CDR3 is TGCGCCAGCAGCTTGGGGGGGCTCAACTATGGCTACACCTTC. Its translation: CASSLGGLNYGYTF.

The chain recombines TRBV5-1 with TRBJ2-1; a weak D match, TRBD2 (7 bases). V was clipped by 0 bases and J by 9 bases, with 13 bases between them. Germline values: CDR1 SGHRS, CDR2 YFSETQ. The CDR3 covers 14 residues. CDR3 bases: TGCGCCAGCAGCTTGGCGGGGGGCCAAAGTGAGCAGTTCTTC. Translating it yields CASSLAGGQSEQFF.

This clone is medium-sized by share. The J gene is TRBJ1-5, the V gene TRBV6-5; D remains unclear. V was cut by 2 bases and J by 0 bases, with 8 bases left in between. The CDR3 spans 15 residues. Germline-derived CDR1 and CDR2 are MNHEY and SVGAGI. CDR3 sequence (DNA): TGTGCCAGCAGTTACGGGATGTATAGCAATCAGCCCCAGCATTTT. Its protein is CASSYGMYSNQPQHF.

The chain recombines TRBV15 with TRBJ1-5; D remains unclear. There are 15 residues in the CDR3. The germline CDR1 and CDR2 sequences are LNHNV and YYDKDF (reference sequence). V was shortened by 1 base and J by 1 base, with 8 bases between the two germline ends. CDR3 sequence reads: CATSRGRASNQPQHF. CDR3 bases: TGTGCCACCAGCAGAGGAAGGGCAAGCAATCAGCCCCAGCATTTT.

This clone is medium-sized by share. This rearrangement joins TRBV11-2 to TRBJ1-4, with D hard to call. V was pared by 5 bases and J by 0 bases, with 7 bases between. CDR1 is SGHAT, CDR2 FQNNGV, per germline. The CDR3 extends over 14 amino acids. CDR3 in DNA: TGTGCCAGCAGCCCTGATCCAACTAATGAAAAACTGTTTTTT. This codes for CASSPDPTNEKLFF.

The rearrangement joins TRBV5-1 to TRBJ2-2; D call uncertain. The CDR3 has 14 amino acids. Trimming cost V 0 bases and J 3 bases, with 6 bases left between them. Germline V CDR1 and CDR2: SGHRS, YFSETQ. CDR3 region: CASSLGAYTGELFF. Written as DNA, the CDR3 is TGCGCCAGCAGCTTGGGTGCTTACACCGGGGAGCTGTTTTTT.

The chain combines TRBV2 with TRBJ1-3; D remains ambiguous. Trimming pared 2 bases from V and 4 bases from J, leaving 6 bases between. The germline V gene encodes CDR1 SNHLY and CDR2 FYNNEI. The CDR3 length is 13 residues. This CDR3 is CASSEFKGNTIYF. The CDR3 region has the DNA TGTGCCAGCAGTGAATTTAAGGGAAACACCATATATTTT.

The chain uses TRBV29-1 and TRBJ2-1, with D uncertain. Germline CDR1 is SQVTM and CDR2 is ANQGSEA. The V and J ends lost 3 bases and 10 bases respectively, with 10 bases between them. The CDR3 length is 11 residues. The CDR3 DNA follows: TGCAGCGTTGACCTAGGTGAGGAGCAGTTCTTC. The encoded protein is CSVDLGEEQFF.